The sequence of this TCR beta chain was determined in a study of quantifying T cell responses using KT2 cells. For the study at large: cDNA was made from DNase-treated RNA using alpha and beta constant primers. The second PCR was a qPCR stopped at a predetermined fluorescence threshold.

Unfractionated PBMC were spiked with known numbers of KT2 clone cells. Different KT2-to-PBMC ratios were created with a constant PBMC count. Germline CDR1 is MNHEY and CDR2 is SVGEGT. CDR3 length: 14 amino acids. Trimming left V 5 bases short and J 6 bases short, with 16 bases between. This clonotype was detected many times. Antigen specificity is unknown. Each cDNA got a UMI-containing oligo ligated at its 3' end. An equimolar mix of RC1.1 and RC1.2 primed the beta chain across TRBC1 and TRBC2. TCRdb recomputed calls from the UMI-ligation and nested PCR reads with MiXCR, one row per CDR3 protein. The sample contains 25,000 to 35,000 distinct CDR3 sequences, about 7.3% of which appear only once. Notes on the study in general: KT2 sequence counts showed saturation when very many KT2 cells were spiked in.

This chain uses TRBV6-2 or TRBV6-3 with TRBJ2-5; no clear D. The clonotype was recovered from a human donor. The sequencing sample was made of PBMCs spiked with cells of the T cell clone KT2. Written as DNA, the CDR3 is TGTGCCAGCAGTGCCCCTCGACTGGTTAAGACCCAGTACTTC. This codes for CASSAPRLVKTQYF.